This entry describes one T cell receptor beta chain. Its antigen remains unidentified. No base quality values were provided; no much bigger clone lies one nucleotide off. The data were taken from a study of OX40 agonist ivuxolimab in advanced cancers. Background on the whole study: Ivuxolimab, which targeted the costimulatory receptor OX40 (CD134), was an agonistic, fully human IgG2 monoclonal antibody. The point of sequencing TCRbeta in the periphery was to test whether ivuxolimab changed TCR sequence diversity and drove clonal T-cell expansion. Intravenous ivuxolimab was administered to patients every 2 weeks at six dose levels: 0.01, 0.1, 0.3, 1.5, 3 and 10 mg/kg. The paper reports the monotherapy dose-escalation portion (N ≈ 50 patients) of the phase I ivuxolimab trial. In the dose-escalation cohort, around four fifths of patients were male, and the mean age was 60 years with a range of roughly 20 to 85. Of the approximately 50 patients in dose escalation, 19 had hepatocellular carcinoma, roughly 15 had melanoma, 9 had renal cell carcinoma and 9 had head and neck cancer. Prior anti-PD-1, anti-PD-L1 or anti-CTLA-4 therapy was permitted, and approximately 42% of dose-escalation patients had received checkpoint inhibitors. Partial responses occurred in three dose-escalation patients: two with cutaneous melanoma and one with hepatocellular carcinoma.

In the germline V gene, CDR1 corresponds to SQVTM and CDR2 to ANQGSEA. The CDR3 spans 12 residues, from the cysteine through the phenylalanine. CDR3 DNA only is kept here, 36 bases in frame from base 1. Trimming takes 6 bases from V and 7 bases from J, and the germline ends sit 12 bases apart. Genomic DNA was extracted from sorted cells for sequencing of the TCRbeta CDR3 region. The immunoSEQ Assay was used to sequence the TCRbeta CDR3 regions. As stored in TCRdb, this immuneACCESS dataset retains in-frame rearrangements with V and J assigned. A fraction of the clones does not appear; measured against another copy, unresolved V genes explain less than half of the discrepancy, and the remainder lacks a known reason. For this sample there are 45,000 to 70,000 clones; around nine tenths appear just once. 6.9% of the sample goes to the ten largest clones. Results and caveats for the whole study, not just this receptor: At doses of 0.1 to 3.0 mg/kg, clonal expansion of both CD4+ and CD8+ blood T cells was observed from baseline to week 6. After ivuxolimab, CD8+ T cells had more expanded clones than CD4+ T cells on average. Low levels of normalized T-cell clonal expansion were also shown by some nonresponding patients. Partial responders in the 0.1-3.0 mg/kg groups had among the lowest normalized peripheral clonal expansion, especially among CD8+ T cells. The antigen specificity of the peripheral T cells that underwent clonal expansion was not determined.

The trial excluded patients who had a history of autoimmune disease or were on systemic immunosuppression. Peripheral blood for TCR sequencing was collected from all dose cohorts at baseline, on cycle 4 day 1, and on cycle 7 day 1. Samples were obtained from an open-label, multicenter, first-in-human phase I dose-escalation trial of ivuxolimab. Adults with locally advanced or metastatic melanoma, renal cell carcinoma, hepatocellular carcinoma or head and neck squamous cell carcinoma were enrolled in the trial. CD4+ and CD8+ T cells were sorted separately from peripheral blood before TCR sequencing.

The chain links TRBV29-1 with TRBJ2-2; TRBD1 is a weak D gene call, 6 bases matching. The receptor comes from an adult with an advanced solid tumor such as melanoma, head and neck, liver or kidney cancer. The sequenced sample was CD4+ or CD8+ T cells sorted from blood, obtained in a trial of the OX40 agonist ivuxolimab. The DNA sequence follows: TGCAGCGTACAGGGTAACGGCGGGGAGCTGTTTTTT. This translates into CSVQGNGGELFF.